This T cell receptor beta chain was captured by sequencing in a study of cytomegalovirus exposure and HLA in healthy donors. The PCR ran on 60 Vbeta and 13 Jbeta primers. Produced via immunoSEQ multiplex PCR; TCRdb's table is partial and in-frame only. The sample includes 100,000 to 120,000 clones, around 77% of them seen just once. CDR1 and CDR2 from the germline V gene are MDHEN and SYDVKM. The CDR3 is made up of 13 amino acids. Germline trimming cut 8 bases from V and 9 bases from J; bases unmatched to any gene: 6. Findings and limits, study-wide: Segments of the TCR beta V type were, in most cases, productive about 90% or about 30% of the time in an earlier analysis. The investigators catalogued 164 TCR beta chains as cytomegalovirus-associated. In a later analysis, a missense DCLRE1C variant was linked to TCR beta V- and J-gene trimming. A likely sequencing artifact accounted for one observed cluster of highly shared sequence variants.

With respect to this clone: The antigen is undetermined.

The source of this sequence is a woman aged 35 to 49 in good health and CMV-seropositive. The chain has TRBV28 and TRBJ2-3, with 12 bases identical to TRBD2. Sequencing used PBMCs. The CDR3 bases are TGTGCCAGCGGCCCTAGCGGGAGGGGGACGCAGTATTTT. Amino acids: CASGPSGRGTQYF.